The 8 T cell receptor beta chains below all came from one sample that was sequenced in a study of T cell responses to AZD1222 COVID-19 vaccine. Using immunoSEQ multiplex PCR, the repertoire was profiled, and TCRdb retains in-frame clones only, with some absent. The top ten clones hold roughly 4% of a sample with under 150,000 clones, over 75% of them seen once. Material: peripheral blood, obtained on day 0 of AZD1222 vaccination. The origin of the receptors is an adult in good health.

V gene TRBV18 combines with J gene TRBJ1-5; no firm D call. The V end was cut by 2 bases, the J end by 0 bases, with 14 bases between. The germline V gene encodes CDR1 KGHSH and CDR2 LQKENI. CDR3 length: 17 residues. CDR3 in DNA: TGTGCCAGCTCACCAAAGGCAGCCCCTTATAGCAATCAGCCCCAGCATTTT. As protein: CASSPKAAPYSNQPQHF. The variable domain in full, with the rest retrieved from reference TRBV18 and TRBJ1-5, is NAGVMQNPRHLVRRRGQEARLRCSPMKGHSHVYWYRQLPEEGLKFMVYLQKENIIDESGMPKERFSAEFPKEGPSILRIQQVVRGDSAAYFCASSPKAAPYSNQPQHFGDGTRLSIL.

This clone has only one observation. This sequence joins TRBV5-4 and TRBJ2-3, with no clear D. There are 15 residues in the CDR3. Trimming removed 2 bases from V and 0 bases from J, with 10 bases in between. The V gene's germline CDR1 is SGHNT and CDR2 YYREEE (reference sequence). CDR3 in amino acids: CASSLTPRSTDTQYF. The CDR3 DNA is TGTGCCAGCAGCTTAACTCCCCGCAGCACAGATACGCAGTATTTT.

The gene calls are TRBV6-5 and TRBJ1-2; D is unclear. V was clipped by 0 bases and J by 2 bases, with 10 bases between them. Germline CDR1 reads MNHEY; CDR2 reads SVGAGI. The CDR3 contains 15 residues. As DNA, the CDR3 is TGTGCCAGCAGTTACTCGAAGGAGGGAAACTATGGCTACACCTTC. This translates into CASSYSKEGNYGYTF.

The chain combines TRBV7-3 with TRBJ1-2; no firm D call. CDR3 size: 15 residues. V was cut by 2 bases and J by 8 bases, with 18 bases left in between. CDR1 and CDR2 from the germline V gene are SGHTA and FQGTGA. CDR3 amino acids: CASSLYYSPGKGYTF. CDR3 DNA sequence: TGTGCCAGCAGCTTATATTACAGCCCCGGTAAAGGCTACACCTTC.

Only one count was recorded for this clone. The rearrangement joins TRBV19 to TRBJ1-5; D unresolved. V was clipped by 5 bases and J by 0 bases, with 14 bases between them. CDR3 length: 16 residues. The V gene's germline CDR1 is LNHDA and CDR2 SQIVND (reference sequence). CDR3 loop: CASSARTVNSNQPQHF. The CDR3 DNA reads as TGTGCCAGTAGTGCTAGGACGGTTAATAGCAATCAGCCCCAGCATTTT.

The chain combines TRBV19 with TRBJ2-3; 8 bases are shared with TRBD1. The CDR3 runs 17 residues. With 6 bases clipped from V and 6 bases from J, the junction kept 17 bases outside the gene matches. Germline loops: CDR1 LNHDA, CDR2 SQIVND (reference sequence). The CDR3 protein is CASSGRPGQVLSDTQYF. In DNA form, the CDR3 reads TGTGCCAGTAGCGGAAGACCGGGACAGGTATTATCGGATACGCAGTATTTT.

This clone was recorded a few times. This chain uses TRBV5-6 with TRBJ2-5; D possibly matches TRBD1 or TRBD2 (5 bases each). The germline gives CDR1 SGHDT, CDR2 YYEEEE. Trimming removed 2 bases from V and 5 bases from J, with 10 bases in between. The CDR3 extends over 13 amino acids. The CDR3 is CASSFSWGETQYF. CDR3 DNA: TGTGCCAGCAGCTTTTCCTGGGGGGAGACCCAGTACTTC.

V and J are TRBV11-2 and TRBJ1-1; maybe TRBD1 (5 bases). Germline V gene data show CDR1 as SGHAT and CDR2 as FQNNGV. The CDR3 totals 17 residues. Trimming shortened V by 4 bases and J by 4 bases, and 22 bases separated the two germline ends. The CDR3 DNA is TGTGCCAGCAGCTCAGGGTCCACTTGGGGTTGGGTCACTGAAGCTTTCTTT. This encodes CASSSGSTWGWVTEAFF.